A single sample gave rise to the 27 T cell receptor beta chains below, sequenced in a study of T cells after yellow fever vaccination. TCRdb re-derived calls from the 5' RACE reads in MiXCR, one entry per CDR3 protein. Of roughly 350,000 distinct CDR3 sequences in the sample, about 4% were seen once. The specimen was PBMCs, collected 5 days after the yellow fever booster vaccination. Receptors were obtained from a man aged 18 to 29 who received the YFV17D yellow fever vaccine.

This clonotype appeared a few times. The chain couples TRBV28 to TRBJ2-4; possible D gene TRBD2, 5 bases. The CDR3 is 18 amino acids. The V end lost 6 bases, the J end lost 0 bases, and 21 bases lay between the germline ends. The germline CDR1 and CDR2 sequences are MDHEN and SYDVKM. The CDR3 loop reads CASRTRVGGRLAKNIQYF. Here the CDR3 DNA reads TGTGCCAGCAGAACCCGGGTCGGAGGACGACTAGCCAAAAACATTCAGTACTTC.

This clonotype came up a few times. The chain recombines TRBV27 with TRBJ1-2; perhaps TRBD1 as D (5 bases). Trimming removed 6 bases at V and 7 bases at J, with 12 bases between. The CDR3 runs 12 residues. Germline CDR1 MNHEY, CDR2 SMNVEV (reference sequence). CDR3 loop: CASSSTGFGYTF. The CDR3 DNA is TGTGCCAGCAGCTCCACAGGTTTTGGCTACACCTTC.

V and J are TRBV7-8 and TRBJ1-1; 9 bases fit TRBD1. Trimming took 5 bases from V and 6 from J; bases not matched to a gene: 10. CDR1 and CDR2 from the germline V gene are SGHVS and FQNEAQ. This CDR3 has 15 amino acids. CDR3 nucleotide sequence: TGTGCCAGCAGCGTCCGGGACAGGGTCCTACCTGAAGCTTTCTTT. This translates into CASSVRDRVLPEAFF.

This rearrangement joins TRBV4-1 to TRBJ1-1; D is unclear. The CDR3 consists of 19 residues. Looked up from germline, CDR1 is MGHRA and CDR2 is YSYEKL. The V end was cut by 1 base, the J end by 0 bases, with 21 bases between. The CDR3 reads CASSQVRPVKKWVNTEAFF. The CDR3 coding sequence is TGCGCCAGCAGCCAAGTCAGGCCCGTAAAGAAATGGGTGAACACTGAAGCTTTCTTT.

This rearrangement joins TRBV6-5 to TRBJ1-6; D unclear. Trimming stripped 0 bases from V and 4 bases from J, with 10 bases between. The CDR3 has 16 residues. The germline CDR1 and CDR2 sequences are MNHEY and SVGAGI. The CDR3 DNA reads as TGTGCCAGCAGTTACTCTCCAGATTTATATAATTCACCCCTCCACTTT. Its translation is CASSYSPDLYNSPLHF.

The chain links TRBV5-5 to TRBJ1-1, with D hard to call. Between the trimmed V and J ends, which lost 4 bases and 2 bases, there was a span of 12 bases. Germline V lookup: CDR1 SGHKS, CDR2 YYEKEE (reference sequence). The CDR3 consists of 14 residues. This CDR3 is CASSPSELNTEAFF. CDR3 DNA sequence: TGTGCCAGCAGCCCGTCGGAGCTTAACACTGAAGCTTTCTTT.

This clonotype was seen repeatedly, ten times or more. The V call is TRBV27, the J call TRBJ1-4; a possible D gene is TRBD1 (5 bases). With 8 bases removed from V and 5 bases from J, the gap between germline ends came to 12 bases. In germline, CDR1 is MNHEY, CDR2 SMNVEV (reference sequence). The CDR3 runs to 13 residues. The CDR3 reads CASGTGPNEKLFF. CDR3 DNA: TGTGCCAGCGGGACGGGCCCCAATGAAAAACTGTTTTTT.

In this sample, this clonotype turned up a few times. The V gene is TRBV2, the J gene TRBJ2-3, with D unresolved. Germline V gene lookup returns CDR1 SNHLY and CDR2 FYNNEI. The CDR3 sequence is 13 residues long. Between the trimmed V and J ends, which lost 7 bases and 4 bases, there was a span of 12 bases. This CDR3 is CASIYGPADTQYF. In DNA, the CDR3 is TGTGCCAGCATTTACGGTCCAGCAGATACGCAGTATTTT.

The chain combines TRBV27 with TRBJ2-5; D is ambiguous. V gave up 3 bases and J gave up 5 bases, with 10 bases separating them. CDR3 length: 13 residues. The germline gives CDR1 MNHEY, CDR2 SMNVEV (reference sequence). In nucleotides, the CDR3 is TGTGCCAGCAGTTTCCGGGTCCTGGAGACCCAGTACTTC. Residues: CASSFRVLETQYF.

Concerning this clonotype itself: A much larger clone lies a single base off, so this may be a read error. The chain is built from TRBV19 and TRBJ2-1; D gene ambiguous. V dropped 3 bases and J dropped 0 bases, with 12 bases sitting between them. CDR1 and CDR2 from the germline V gene are LNHDA and SQIVND (reference sequence). The CDR3 runs 16 residues. The CDR3 DNA follows: TGTGCCAGTAGTATTTTCCAGGTCTGCTCCTACAATGAGCAGTTCTTC. It translates to CASSIFQVCSYNEQFF.

This clonotype was recorded a few times. J is TRBJ2-1 and V is TRBV15; TRBD2 agrees at 12 bases. The CDR3 runs 15 residues. The trim removed 1 base at V and 8 bases at J, leaving 3 bases unmatched. Germline V lookup: CDR1 LNHNV, CDR2 YYDKDF (reference sequence). The CDR3 coding sequence is TGTGCCACCAGCAGAGCGCTAGCGGGGGGGTATGAGCAGTTCTTC. Translating gives CATSRALAGGYEQFF.

The sample holds a few counts of this clonotype. The chain uses TRBV7-2 and TRBJ2-2; no definite D call. Germline values: CDR1 SGHTA, CDR2 FQGNSA. This CDR3 is built from 14 residues. Trimming removed 3 bases from V and 0 bases from J, with 5 bases in between. The CDR3 sequence: CASSFYSNTGELFF. CDR3 nucleotides: TGTGCCAGCAGCTTCTACTCGAACACCGGGGAGCTGTTTTTT.

This clonotype is classed as medium-sized. The chain is built from TRBV27 and TRBJ2-4, with unresolved D. The CDR3 runs 13 residues. Germline-derived CDR1 and CDR2 are MNHEY and SMNVEV (reference sequence). Trimming took 2 bases from V and 6 from J, leaving 8 bases between them. In DNA, the CDR3 is TGTGCCAGCAGTTTACCAGGCGGAAACATTCAGTACTTC. Amino acid sequence: CASSLPGGNIQYF.

The rearrangement joins TRBV19 to TRBJ2-1; tentatively, D is TRBD2 (5 bases). Trimming stripped 8 bases from V and 9 bases from J, with 20 bases between. Germline CDR1 and CDR2: LNHDA and SQIVND (reference sequence). This CDR3 has 14 residues. This CDR3 reads CASAAEGFYREQFF. CDR3 DNA: TGTGCCAGTGCGGCCGAGGGATTTTACCGTGAGCAGTTCTTC.

About this clonotype itself: At one end, the junction sequence differs from germline, possibly due to a read error. The chain links TRBV6-5 to TRBJ2-2, with D perhaps given as TRBD1 or TRBD2 (5 bases each). The germline V gene has CDR1 MNHEY and CDR2 SVGAGI. The CDR3 covers 15 residues. This chain's CDR3 is CASSTSGAFTGVLFF. Here the CDR3 DNA reads TGTGCCAGCAGCACTTCTGGGGCCTTCACCGGGGTGCTGTTTTTT.

The chain links TRBV6-5 to TRBJ2-1; 11 nucleotides align to TRBD2. The V and J ends lost 0 bases and 2 bases, in that order; junction bases with no gene match: 0. The CDR3 loop spans 16 amino acids. Germline V CDR1 and CDR2: MNHEY, SVGAGI. In DNA form, the CDR3 reads TGTGCCAGCAGTTACTCGACTAGCGGGGCCTACAATGAGCAGTTCTTC. Its translation is CASSYSTSGAYNEQFF.

Only a few counts were recorded for this clonotype. The rearrangement links TRBV11-2 to TRBJ2-7; the D gene is possibly TRBD2 (6 bases). This CDR3 comprises 12 residues. With 3 bases removed from V and 5 bases from J, the gap between germline ends came to 8 bases. Germline CDR1 is SGHAT and CDR2 is FQNNGV. The chain's CDR3 is CASSFGGDEQYF. The CDR3 bases are TGTGCCAGCAGCTTTGGAGGGGACGAGCAGTACTTC.

There are a few counts of this clonotype. The chain uses TRBV3-1 and TRBJ1-5, with 9 bases aligning to TRBD1. Germline V lookup: CDR1 LGHDT, CDR2 YNNKEL (reference sequence). J lost 7 bases, V lost 1 base, and 8 bases had no gene match. CDR3 length: 16 amino acids. The CDR3, as DNA: TGTGCCAGCAGCCAAGCCTCCGGGACAGGGCCCCAGCCCCAGCATTTT. This sequence encodes CASSQASGTGPQPQHF.

This clonotype was detected ten times or more. V and J are TRBV6-6 and TRBJ2-5; the D is unclear. Per germline, CDR1 MNHNY and CDR2 SVGAGI (reference sequence). Trimming cost V 4 bases and J 2 bases, with 11 bases left between them. The CDR3 is made up of 14 amino acids. The CDR3 sequence is CASSLNGQQETQYF. CDR3 DNA sequence: TGTGCCAGCAGTTTGAACGGGCAACAAGAGACCCAGTACTTC.

This clonotype was observed a few times. The V gene is TRBV2, the J gene TRBJ1-6; tentatively, D is TRBD1 (6 bases). Germline CDR1 is SNHLY and CDR2 is FYNNEI. The CDR3 covers 13 residues. Trimming left V 6 bases short and J 8 bases short, with 11 bases between. The CDR3 protein is CASRDNRDSPLHF. The DNA for the CDR3 is TGTGCCAGCAGAGATAACAGGGATTCACCCCTCCACTTT.

The rearrangement uses TRBV20-1 and TRBJ2-1, with D tentatively TRBD2 (7 bases). The CDR3 covers 15 residues. The germline V gene has CDR1 DFQATT and CDR2 SNEGSKA (reference sequence). Trimming removed 5 bases at V and 7 bases at J, with 21 bases between. CDR3 sequence reads: CSASKTGTRGNEQFF. The CDR3 DNA sequence: TGCAGTGCTTCTAAAACAGGGACGCGGGGGAATGAGCAGTTCTTC.

The chain uses TRBV20-1 and TRBJ2-1; 7 bases agree with TRBD2. Losses at the gene ends were 6 bases for V and 3 bases for J; bases not matched to a gene: 5. The CDR3 is made up of 13 amino acids. The germline V gene encodes CDR1 DFQATT and CDR2 SNEGSKA (reference sequence). Here the CDR3 reads CSASSGYYNEQFF. CDR3 DNA: TGCAGTGCCAGTAGCGGGTACTACAATGAGCAGTTCTTC.

CDR3 loop: CASSPRVGNQPQHF. The DNA of the CDR3 is TGTGCCAGCAGTCCAAGGGTAGGCAATCAGCCCCAGCATTTT. This chain connects TRBV27 to TRBJ1-5, with unresolved D. V lost 5 bases, J lost 2 bases, and 10 bases lay in between. Germline loops: CDR1 MNHEY, CDR2 SMNVEV (reference sequence). The CDR3 has 14 residues.

This chain links TRBV28 with TRBJ2-3; 9 positions match TRBD1. Trimming took 5 bases from V and 0 from J; bases not matched to a gene: 6. Germline V lookup: CDR1 MDHEN, CDR2 SYDVKM. The CDR3 covers 16 residues. CDR3 in amino acids: CASSLLQGASTDTQYF. DNA of the CDR3: TGTGCCAGCAGTCTTTTACAGGGGGCTAGCACAGATACGCAGTATTTT.

This clonotype was observed a handful of times. V is TRBV28 and J is TRBJ1-1, with D possibly matching TRBD1 (5 bases). The CDR3 has 14 residues. The ends were cut back, 6 bases at V and 5 bases at J, with 16 bases in the middle. The germline V gene encodes CDR1 MDHEN and CDR2 SYDVKM. The CDR3 loop reads CASSPRTRGTEAFF. The CDR3 coding sequence is TGTGCCAGCAGCCCCCGGACCCGGGGGACTGAAGCTTTCTTT.

J is TRBJ2-2 and V is TRBV5-1; D might be TRBD2 (6 bases). The V end was cut by 9 bases, the J end by 4 bases, with 19 bases between. Germline V gene lookup returns CDR1 SGHRS and CDR2 YFSETQ. The CDR3 covers 15 residues. CDR3 sequence: CATSQGVGGTGELFF. The DNA for the CDR3 is TGCGCCACCAGTCAGGGTGTCGGGGGCACCGGGGAGCTGTTTTTT.

The chain is built from TRBV6-5 and TRBJ2-7; TRBD1 might be the D (6 bases). Trimming cost V 6 bases and J 0 bases, with 18 bases left between them. The CDR3 is 16 amino acids. Germline V gene data show CDR1 as MNHEY and CDR2 as SVGAGI. CDR3: CASRPPGVLHSYEQYF. CDR3 nucleotides: TGTGCCAGCAGGCCCCCAGGGGTCTTACACTCCTACGAGCAGTACTTC.